This T cell receptor beta chain is from a study of blood T cell repertoires in COVID-19 (dated by TCRdb to 2020 to 2022). About the study as a whole: The collaborator samples originated in the United States, Italy and Spain and spanned the acute and convalescent phases of COVID-19. The material from the prospective study consisted of cDNA or gDNA derived from T cells, B-cell-depleted T cells, or PBMCs. The dataset comprised deeply sampled blood TCRbeta repertoires from subjects exposed to, actively infected with, or recovered from COVID-19. The repertoires were released in a freely available public database intended as a resource for research on the immune response to SARS-CoV-2. The samples were drawn from two sources: the first 160 participants of the ongoing ImmuneRACE study, and 1,254 subjects contributed by 6 global collaborators. A de-identified subject ID, COVID-19 status, age in years and sex were almost always included in the sample metadata. HLA class I and class II types, where available, came from metadata supplied by the sample provider rather than from assay-based typing.

From its cysteine to its phenylalanine, the CDR3 spans 18 amino acids. The CDR3 DNA has 54 bases and is translated from base 1. Trimmed from V: 5 bases; trimmed from J: 7 bases; junction bases lacking a gene match: 14. Based on the germline V gene, the CDR1 and CDR2 sequences are MGHDK and SYGVNS. The research as a whole found: Clinical and demographic metadata were provided uncurated, with the amount varying by source and participant.

Worth noting for this clone: This clone's antigen is unknown. No per-base quality is available; no much larger clone lies one base away.

In the prospective study, participants were roughly 18 to 95 years old, resided in 24 geographic areas of the United States, and were enrolled through a virtual design. In the prospective study, cohorts were assigned on the basis of participant-reported clinical history obtained from a screening survey and a study questionnaire. Recovered participants in ImmuneRACE Cohort 3 were defined by two consecutive negative NP/OP PCR tests, clearance by a healthcare professional, or resolution of symptoms. Mobile phlebotomists in the prospective study collected whole blood, serum and a nasopharyngeal or oropharyngeal swab from every participant. Over a roughly 2-month period, participants in the prospective study had the option of providing additional blood draws and questionnaires. Before DNA extraction, blood samples from the prospective study were shipped at room temperature or frozen. The immunoSEQ Assay, a bias-controlled multiplex PCR, was used to amplify TCRbeta CDR3 regions from genomic DNA. Per the source publication's procedure: Nucleated cell counts per sample were estimated from amplification of reference gene primers within the assay. To quantify the absolute abundance of each unique TCRbeta CDR3 rearrangement, sequence reads were collapsed and filtered. For each sample, productive Simpson clonality was calculated as the square root of Simpson's diversity index over productive rearrangements. Sourced from immuneACCESS, this table was stored by TCRdb with only in-frame sequences that have V and J called. A share of the clones is absent; for the studies checked, an unresolved V gene accounts for under half, and the remainder has no known explanation. The DNA was the basis for D and trimming; V, J and clone size are from that table. Here the sample has about 300,000 clones; 70% to 90% occur a single time. The top ten clones comprise around 2.2% of the sample.

What was sequenced was PBMCs or T cells enriched from blood (not recorded which). This TCR was recovered from a man aged 30 to 39 who had recovered from COVID-19. Recombination joined TRBV25-1 with TRBJ1-6, with 10 bases in between that match TRBD1. CDR3 protein: CASSQSGRDRGINSPLHF. Read as DNA, the sequence is TGTGCCAGCAGTCAGTCGGGACGGGACAGGGGAATAAATTCACCCCTCCACTTT.